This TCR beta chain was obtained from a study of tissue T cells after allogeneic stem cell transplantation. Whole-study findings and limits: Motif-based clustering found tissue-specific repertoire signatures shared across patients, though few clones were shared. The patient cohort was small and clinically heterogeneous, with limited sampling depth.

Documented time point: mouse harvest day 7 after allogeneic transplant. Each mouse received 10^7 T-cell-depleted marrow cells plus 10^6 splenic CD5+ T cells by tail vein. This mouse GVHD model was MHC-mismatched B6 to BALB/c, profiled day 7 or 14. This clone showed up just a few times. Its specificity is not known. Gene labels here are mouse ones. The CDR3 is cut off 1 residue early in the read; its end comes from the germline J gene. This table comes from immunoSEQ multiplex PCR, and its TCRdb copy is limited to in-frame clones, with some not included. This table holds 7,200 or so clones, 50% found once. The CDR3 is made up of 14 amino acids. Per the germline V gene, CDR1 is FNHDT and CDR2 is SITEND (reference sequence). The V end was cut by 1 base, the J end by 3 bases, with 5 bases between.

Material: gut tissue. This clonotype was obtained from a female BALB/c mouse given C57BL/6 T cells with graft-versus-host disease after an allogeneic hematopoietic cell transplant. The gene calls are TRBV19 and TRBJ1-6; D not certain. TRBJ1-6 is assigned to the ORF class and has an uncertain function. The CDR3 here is CASSITGYNSPLYF. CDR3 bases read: TGTGCCAGCAGTATAACGGGCTATAATTCGCCCCTCTAC.